The T cell receptor (beta chain) under discussion was sequenced for a study of vaccination and CD4 T cells after COVID-19 (dated by TCRdb to between 2022 and 2023). Concerning the study at large: Convalescent patients had a positive SARS-CoV-2 result on nasal swab PCR, and of these patients, under ten had mild disease and one had severe disease. The convalescent cohort included six males and four females, with two Hispanic individuals, seven Caucasians, two Asians and one multiracial person. Two doses of either the Pfizer-BioNTech BNT162b2 vaccine (n=8) or the Moderna mRNA-1273 vaccine (n=2) were administered to participants. Post-COVID blood samples were collected from convalescent patients a median of around 100 days after diagnosis, with a range of about 35 to 180 days. The time from the second vaccine dose to post-vaccine blood sampling had a median of roughly 72 days and ranged from about 14 to 250 days. For three convalescent patients, samples were collected at an early post-vaccination timepoint (day 14) as well as at a late post-vaccination timepoint (days 161 to 241). Overlapping spike peptide pools from SARS-CoV-2 and from the common cold coronaviruses HCoV-NL63, HCoV-OC43 and HCoV-229E were used as culture stimuli. As controls, cultures received a CEFX viral epitope pool (the positive control), an HIV-1 Nef peptide pool (the negative control), or no peptide at all. The spike-specific CD4+ TCR repertoire was compared before and after mRNA vaccination in approximately ten COVID-19 convalescent patients and a handful of infection-naive healthy vaccine recipients.

CDR3 length: 12 amino acids, cysteine to phenylalanine. The kept DNA is CDR3 alone, 36 bases in frame from the first base. V and J lose 0 bases and 6 bases, and a span of 3 bases separates them. CDR1 and CDR2 are drawn from the germline V gene: KGHSY, FQNENV. The receptor library was made with PCR. DNA from cultured CD4+ T cells was subjected to TCR sequencing with the Oncomine TCR Beta short-read assay at the Johns Hopkins FTIC core. Genomic DNA was extracted from the cultured CD4+ T cells with the QIAamp micro DNA kit. Oncomine TCR Beta libraries made from cultured CD4+ T cells were pooled using unique dual indexes and sequenced on an Illumina iSeq 100. The original pipeline was this. Non-productive sequences were removed, and CDR3s not starting with C, not ending with F or W, or shorter than 7 amino acids were discarded. The MANAFEST web application was used to identify antigen-specific clonotypes by comparing peptide-stimulated wells against reference wells and other culture wells. An FDR below 0.05, an odds ratio above 5, and a productive frequency above 0.1% in at least two of three replicate wells were required for clones to be considered positive. A clonotype was classed as cross-reactive if the clonotype showed significant expansion both in SARS-CoV-2 spike wells and in at least one common cold coronavirus spike condition. Using R version 3.6.1, CDR3 homology was evaluated through Levenshtein distances (stringdist) along with unrooted phylogenetic trees (ape). TCRdb's own reprocessing of the public reads used fastp at Q25 and MiXCR and kept productive beta chains. Every entry covers one CDR3 protein and lists the most common genes and DNA from its rows. Clone size and V and J calls follow TCRdb, not the original study. Within this sample are around 25,000 distinct CDR3 sequences, with roughly 46% of them counted one time only. The ten biggest clones cover about 4.3% of the sample.

Beyond this particular receptor, the publication reports: Of the vaccine-specific clones found in convalescent patients, nearly all (304 of 307) were mono-reactive for SARS-CoV-2 spike instead of being cross-reactive with common cold coronaviruses. The median count of SARS-CoV-2-reactive clonotypes went up from roughly 21 after infection to 30 to 40 after vaccination, although the change was not significant. Relatively few convalescent patients were included in the study, and early timepoints after natural infection were not analyzed. In convalescent patients, a median approximately 83% of post-vaccine SARS-CoV-2-reactive clones were detected only after vaccination, and vaccine-specific priming was suggested by this finding.

As regards this clonotype: Its antigen specificity is not known. It has no much larger one-base neighbor in the sample; base qualities were not kept.

The time point label of this sample denotes: late sampling 161 to 241 days after vaccination in a few convalescent patients. Explained via the paper, the treatment or condition label denotes: roughly ten-day PBMC culture with coronavirus spike peptide pools or control peptides (ViraFEST assay). The study used the ViraFEST assay, which expanded antigen-specific T cells with peptide pools and then identified expanded clonotypes by TCR sequencing. The positive SARS-CoV-2 PCR tests of the convalescent patients were dated from March to December 2020, before the Alpha, Beta and Delta variants emerged in the United States. Each well held about 2 million PBMCs cultured in IMDM containing approximately 5% human AB serum and approximately 9.1 IU/ml IL-2, with 10 ug/ml peptide pools added. On days 3 and 7, half of the culture medium was replaced with fresh IL-2-containing medium. After roughly 9 days of culture, CD4+ T cells were isolated by negative selection with the EasySep CD4+ T cell isolation kit. Ficoll-Paque Plus gradient centrifugation was used to isolate PBMCs from whole blood, and the isolated PBMCs were then either used fresh or cryopreserved at -140C. Each culture condition was generally run in triplicate wells.

The sequences come from CD4+ T cells from blood, cultured in vitro, collected about 7 months after SARS-CoV-2 vaccination. The origin of this receptor is a human donor who had recovered from COVID-19. The rearrangement joined TRBV16 to TRBJ1-5, with the D gene not clear enough to name. The nucleotide sequence is given as TGTGCCAGCAGCCAATCTGGTCAGCCCCAGCATTTT. Its translation is CASSQSGQPQHF.